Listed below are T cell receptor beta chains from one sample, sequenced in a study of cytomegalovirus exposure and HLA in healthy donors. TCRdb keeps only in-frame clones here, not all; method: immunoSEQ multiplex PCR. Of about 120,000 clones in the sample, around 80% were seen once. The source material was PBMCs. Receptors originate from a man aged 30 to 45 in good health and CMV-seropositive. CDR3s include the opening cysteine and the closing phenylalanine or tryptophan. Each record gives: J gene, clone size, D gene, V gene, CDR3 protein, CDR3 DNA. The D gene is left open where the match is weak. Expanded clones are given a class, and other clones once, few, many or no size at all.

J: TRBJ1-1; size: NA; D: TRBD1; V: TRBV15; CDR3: CATSRSLGTGSSGPEAFF; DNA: TGTGCCACCAGCAGATCCCTCGGGACAGGATCATCAGGCCCTGAAGCTTTCTTT
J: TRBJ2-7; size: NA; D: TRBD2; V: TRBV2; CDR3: CASSGGSGGSHEQYF; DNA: TGTGCCAGCAGTGGTGGTAGCGGGGGATCGCACGAGCAGTACTTC
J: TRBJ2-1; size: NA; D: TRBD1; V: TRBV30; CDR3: CAWSGDRVGEQFF; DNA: TGTGCCTGGAGTGGGGACAGGGTAGGGGAACAGTTCTTC
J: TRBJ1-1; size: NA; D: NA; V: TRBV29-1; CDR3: CSVGGGGVNTEAFF; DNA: TGCAGCGTTGGTGGGGGAGGGGTGAACACTGAAGCTTTCTTT
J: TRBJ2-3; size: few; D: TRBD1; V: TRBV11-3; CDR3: CASSVDGQGAPDTQYF; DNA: TGTGCCAGCAGCGTAGATGGTCAGGGGGCGCCGGATACGCAGTATTTT
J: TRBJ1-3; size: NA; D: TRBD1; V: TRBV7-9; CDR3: CASSYWTGFSNTIYF; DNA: TGTGCCAGCAGCTACTGGACAGGGTTCTCAAACACCATATATTTT
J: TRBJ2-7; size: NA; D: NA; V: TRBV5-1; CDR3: CASSFQSRGYEQYF; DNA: TGCGCCAGCAGCTTTCAGAGCCGGGGCTACGAGCAGTACTTC
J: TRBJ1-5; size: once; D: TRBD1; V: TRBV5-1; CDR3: CASSLNRGMYQPQHF; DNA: TGCGCCAGCAGCTTGAACAGGGGAATGTATCAGCCCCAGCATTTT
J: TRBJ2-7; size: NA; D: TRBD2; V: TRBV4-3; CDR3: CASSQDTSGGAYEQYF; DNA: TGCGCCAGCAGCCAAGATACTAGCGGGGGGGCCTACGAGCAGTACTTC
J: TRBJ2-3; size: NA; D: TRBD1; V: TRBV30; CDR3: CAWSADRVGTDTQYF; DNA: TGTGCCTGGAGTGCCGACAGGGTCGGCACAGATACGCAGTATTTT
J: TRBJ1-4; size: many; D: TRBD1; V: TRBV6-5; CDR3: CASSYSRDSSGKLFF; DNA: TGTGCCAGCAGTTACTCGAGGGACAGTTCCGGAAAACTGTTTTTT
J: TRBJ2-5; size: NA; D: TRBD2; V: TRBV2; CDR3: CASSETSGGAQETQYF; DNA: TGTGCCAGCAGTGAAACTAGCGGGGGGGCCCAAGAGACCCAGTACTTC
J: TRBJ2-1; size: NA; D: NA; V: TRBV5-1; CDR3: CASSFTARVGANSYNEQFF; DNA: TGCGCCAGCAGCTTTACCGCCAGGGTAGGGGCAAACTCCTACAATGAGCAGTTCTTC
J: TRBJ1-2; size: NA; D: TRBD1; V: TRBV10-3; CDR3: CAIQGAPLNYGYTF; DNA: TGTGCCATTCAGGGGGCACCACTTAACTATGGCTACACCTTC
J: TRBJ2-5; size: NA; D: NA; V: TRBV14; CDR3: CASSQAVTALQETQYF; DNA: TGTGCCAGCAGCCAAGCAGTGACTGCCCTCCAAGAGACCCAGTACTTC
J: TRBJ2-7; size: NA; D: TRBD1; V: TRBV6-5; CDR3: CASRTGRMTGGEQYF; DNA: TGTGCCAGCAGGACAGGTCGCATGACAGGGGGCGAGCAGTACTTC
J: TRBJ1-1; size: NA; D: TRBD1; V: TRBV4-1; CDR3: CASSLGQGGTEAFF; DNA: TGCGCCAGCAGCCTCGGCCAGGGGGGTACTGAAGCTTTCTTT
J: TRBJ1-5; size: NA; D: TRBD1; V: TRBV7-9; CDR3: CASSQTGGAGNQPQHF; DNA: TGTGCCAGCAGCCAAACAGGGGGCGCGGGCAATCAGCCCCAGCATTTT
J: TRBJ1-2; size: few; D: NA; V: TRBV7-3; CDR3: CASSPNSGGNYYGYTF; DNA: TGTGCCAGCAGCCCCAATAGCGGGGGTAACTACTATGGCTACACCTTC
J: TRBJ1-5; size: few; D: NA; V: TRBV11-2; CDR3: CASSPGTFGSDQPQHF; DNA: TGTGCCAGCAGCCCAGGGACATTTGGATCGGATCAGCCCCAGCATTTT
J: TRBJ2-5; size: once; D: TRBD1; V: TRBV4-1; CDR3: CASSQVEGTGEETQYF; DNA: TGCGCCAGCAGCCAAGTTGAGGGGACAGGGGAAGAGACCCAGTACTTC
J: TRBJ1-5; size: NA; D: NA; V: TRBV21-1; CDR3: CASSCLGWQPQHF; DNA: TGTGCCAGCAGCTGCCTAGGTTGGCAGCCCCAGCATTTT